Below are 5 T cell receptor beta chains sequenced from a single sample in a study of T cell repertoires in cytomegalovirus infection. For these TCRs, the target antigens are not known. From the reads, TCRdb called clonotypes with MiXCR, one entry per CDR3 protein. The table includes 70,000 or so distinct CDR3 sequences, 28% detected once. The sample here was CD8+ T cells from cultured PBMCs, taken from culture after CMV antigen stimulation. Receptor source: a human donor in good health (CMV status not recorded). Some clones in this sample may be carry-over from other donors' samples.

In this sample, this clonotype turned up many times. This chain joins TRBV15 and TRBJ1-5; 9 positions agree with TRBD1. Trimming at V came to 7 bases and at J to 6 bases, leaving 13 bases not matched to a gene. There are 16 residues in the CDR3. The V gene's germline CDR1 is LNHNV and CDR2 YYDKDF (reference sequence). This CDR3 reads CATKHTRTGVGQPQHF. The CDR3 DNA is TGTGCCACCAAACACACCCGGACAGGGGTCGGTCAGCCCCAGCATTTT.

The genes are TRBV7-8 and TRBJ1-6, with TRBD1 matching 7 bases. CDR1 is SGHVS and CDR2 is FQNEAQ in the germline V gene. The CDR3 consists of 16 residues. Losses at the gene ends were 5 bases for V and 3 bases for J; bases not matched to a gene: 7. The CDR3 DNA reads as TGTGCCAGCAGCGACTGGGACAGAGTCTATAATTCACCCCTCCACTTT. Translating gives CASSDWDRVYNSPLHF.

This clonotype was found many times. The rearrangement uses TRBV2 and TRBJ1-4; D not certain. Germline CDR1 SNHLY, CDR2 FYNNEI. Trimming pared 0 bases from V and 3 bases from J, leaving 14 bases between. This CDR3 spans 17 amino acids. CDR3 DNA sequence: TGTGCCAGCAGTGAAGCTCTCTTCCCTGGGGCTAATGAAAAACTGTTTTTT. It is translated as CASSEALFPGANEKLFF.

The chain combines TRBV11-2 with TRBJ1-5; D gene ambiguous. This CDR3 spans 14 amino acids. Germline V CDR1 and CDR2: SGHAT, FQNNGV. V was shortened by 1 base and J by 3 bases, with 7 bases between the two germline ends. The CDR3 DNA is TGTGCCAGCAGCTTAGGTCCTGTCAATCAGCCCCAGCATTTT. Translated: CASSLGPVNQPQHF.

The genes are TRBV12-5 and TRBJ1-4, with 7 bases fitting TRBD1. V lost 0 bases and J lost 10; bases outside the gene matches: 14. Germline assignment: CDR1 LGHNT and CDR2 FRNRAP. The CDR3 has 17 residues. CDR3 coding DNA: TGTGCTAGTGGTTTGGTACGCCTCGACAGGGAGGAGGGAAAACTGTTTTTT. Protein: CASGLVRLDREEGKLFF.